This TCR beta chain is drawn from a study of cytomegalovirus exposure and HLA in healthy donors. Study outcomes and limitations: The study carried out a later analysis of TCR beta sequences. It associated some 17,000 of them with specific HLA alleles at a false discovery rate of 0.05. Data from an earlier analysis indicated that most TCR beta V segments were productive either about 90% or about 30% of the time. As immune exposure information, only CMV serostatus was available. Presence/absence analyses assumed roughly uniform sequencing depth across donors.

A single count supports this clone. The antigen remains undetermined. V lost 3 bases, J lost 5 bases, and 11 bases stayed unmatched. CDR1 SGHRS and CDR2 YFSETQ come from the germline V gene. The CDR3 has 15 amino acids. 13 Jbeta primers and 60 Vbeta primers were used for the PCR. The data were produced by immunoSEQ multiplex PCR, yet TCRdb's version contains in-frame clones alone and is incomplete. In the table there are 250,000 to 350,000 clones, about 80% of which are singletons. The sequence was obtained from a girl under 10 years old in good health and CMV-seronegative. The rearrangement joins TRBV5-1 to TRBJ2-7; 7 bases fit TRBD1. The sample was PBMCs. The CDR3 nucleotides are TGCGCCAGCAGCTGGTTAGAGGGGGCGAGCGACGAGCAGTACTTC. It encodes CASSWLEGASDEQYF.